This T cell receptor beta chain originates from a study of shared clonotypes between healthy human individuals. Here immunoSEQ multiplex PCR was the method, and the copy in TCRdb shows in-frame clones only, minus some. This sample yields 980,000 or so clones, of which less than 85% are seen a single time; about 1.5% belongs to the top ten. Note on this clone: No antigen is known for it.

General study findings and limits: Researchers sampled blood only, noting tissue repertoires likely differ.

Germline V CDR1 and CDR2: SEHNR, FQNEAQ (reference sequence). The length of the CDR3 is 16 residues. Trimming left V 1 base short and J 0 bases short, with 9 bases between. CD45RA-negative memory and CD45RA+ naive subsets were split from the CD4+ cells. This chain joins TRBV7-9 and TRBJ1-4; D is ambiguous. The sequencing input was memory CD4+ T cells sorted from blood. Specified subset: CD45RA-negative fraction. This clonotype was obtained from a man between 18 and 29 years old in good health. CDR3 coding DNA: TGTGCCAGCAGCTTAGGAGCTACAGCAACTAATGAAAAACTGTTTTTT. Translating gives CASSLGATATNEKLFF.